The rows below give T cell receptor beta chains drawn from one sample of a study of regulatory T cells in long-lasting Graves disease. TCRdb processed the multiplex PCR reads anew with MiXCR; each CDR3 protein has one entry. The sample consists of about 380,000 distinct CDR3 sequences, about 16% of them appearing once. The specimen was peripheral blood mononuclear cells (PBMCs), collected at new diagnosis, from a patient treated with antithyroid drugs. The source of these receptors is a female donor with Graves disease. Each CDR3 is given with its conserved first and last residue. D genes are given only for firm matches. Rows give clone size only sometimes, using once, few, many, or a class for an expanded clone.

D gene	V gene	clone size	J gene	CDR3 protein	CDR3 DNA
NA	TRBV4-1	NA	TRBJ2-1	CASSQEQLSYNEQFF	TGCGCCAGCAGCCAAGAGCAGCTCTCCTACAATGAGCAGTTCTTC
TRBD1	TRBV28	few	TRBJ2-6	CASSPADLQGRANVLTF	TGTGCCAGCAGTCCCGCGGACCTACAGGGGAGGGCCAACGTCCTGACTTTC
NA	TRBV6-5	many	TRBJ2-1	CASSLFSRHPGVYEQFF	TGTGCCAGCAGTTTATTTTCGAGGCACCCAGGGGTTTATGAGCAGTTCTTC
NA	TRBV5-1	many	TRBJ1-1	CASSLAQGNTEAFF	TGCGCCAGCAGCTTGGCACAGGGCAACACTGAAGCTTTCTTT
TRBD2	TRBV24-1	many	TRBJ2-1	CATSGASGSGISSYNEQFF	TGTGCCACCTCAGGCGCTAGCGGGAGTGGGATTAGCTCCTACAATGAGCAGTTCTTC
NA	TRBV30	many	TRBJ2-4	CAGDSSGIQYF	TGTGCCGGTGACAGTTCAGGCATTCAGTACTTC
NA	TRBV11-3	many	TRBJ2-2	CASSLVGGELFF	TGTGCCAGCAGCTTAGTTGGGGGGGAGCTGTTTTTT
NA	TRBV4-1	few	TRBJ1-1	CASSQGTQGGTEAFF	TGCGCCAGCAGCCAAGGGACGCAGGGTGGAACTGAAGCTTTCTTT
NA	TRBV3-1	many	TRBJ2-1	CASTGRIAASDEQFF	TGTGCCAGCACCGGAAGGATAGCGGCTTCGGATGAGCAGTTCTTC
NA	TRBV5-1	many	TRBJ1-1	CASSTGMNTEAFF	TGCGCCAGCAGCACGGGAATGAACACTGAAGCTTTCTTT
NA	TRBV9	NA	TRBJ1-3	CASSEFGTVSGNTIYF	TGTGCCAGCAGCGAATTTGGGACCGTCTCTGGAAACACCATATATTTT
NA	TRBV10-3	NA	TRBJ1-6	CAISESRVNSPLHF	TGTGCCATCAGTGAAAGCCGGGTAAATTCACCCCTCCACTTT
NA	TRBV7-3	many	TRBJ2-3	CASSLSRDGTDTQYF	TGTGCCAGCAGCTTAAGCAGGGACGGCACAGATACGCAGTATTTT
NA	TRBV27	many	TRBJ1-1	CASSLPEGAEAFF	TGTGCCAGCAGTTTACCTGAGGGGGCTGAAGCTTTCTTT
TRBD2	TRBV20-1	many	TRBJ2-3	CSARAPGPSGGSVTDTQYF	TGCAGTGCTAGAGCCCCGGGGCCTAGCGGGGGGTCGGTTACAGATACGCAGTATTTT
TRBD2	TRBV6-1	NA	TRBJ2-1	CASSPLAGGRYNEQFF	TGTGCCAGCAGTCCTTTGGCGGGGGGCAGGTACAATGAGCAGTTCTTC
NA	TRBV27	NA	TRBJ1-1	CATQEGTEAFF	TGTGCCACCCAGGAGGGCACTGAAGCTTTCTTT
TRBD1	TRBV7-9	NA	TRBJ1-3	CASSLMTGSGNTIYF	TGTGCCAGCAGCCTAATGACAGGGTCTGGAAACACCATATATTTT
NA	TRBV7-2	many	TRBJ2-1	CASSLSGGRLYEQFF	TGTGCCAGCAGCTTATCAGGTGGGAGGCTCTATGAGCAGTTCTTC
NA	TRBV7-9	many	TRBJ1-1	CASSGRTRATEAFF	TGTGCCAGCAGCGGACGCACCAGGGCCACTGAAGCTTTCTTT
NA	TRBV27	many	TRBJ2-7	CASSDREGYEQYF	TGTGCCAGCAGCGACAGGGAGGGCTACGAGCAGTACTTC
NA	TRBV19	many	TRBJ2-5	CASRGFSSQETQYF	TGTGCCAGTAGAGGGTTTAGCTCCCAAGAGACCCAGTACTTC
TRBD2	TRBV24-1	many	TRBJ2-1	CATSDPWGGSSYNEQFF	TGTGCCACCAGTGATCCCTGGGGGGGGAGCTCCTACAATGAGCAGTTCTTC
TRBD2	TRBV12-3/TRBV12-4	many	TRBJ2-5	CASSLVLLAGDQETQYF	TGTGCCAGCAGTCTGGTCCTGCTAGCGGGGGACCAAGAGACCCAGTACTTC
NA	TRBV27	few	TRBJ2-7	CASGFASSYEQYF	TGTGCCAGCGGTTTCGCCAGCTCCTACGAGCAGTACTTC
NA	TRBV2	many	TRBJ1-5	CASSEGGVGNQPQHF	TGTGCCAGCAGTGAAGGTGGGGTGGGCAATCAGCCCCAGCATTTT
NA	TRBV27	NA	TRBJ2-6	CASSLSANNVLTF	TGTGCCAGCAGTTTATCGGCAAACAACGTCCTGACTTTC
TRBD1	TRBV11-2	many	TRBJ1-1	CASRKISGTVKMNTEAFF	TGTGCCAGCAGAAAGATTTCCGGGACAGTAAAGATGAACACTGAAGCTTTCTTT
TRBD2	TRBV9	many	TRBJ2-7	CASSDSGTGYEQYF	TGTGCCAGCAGCGATAGCGGGACCGGTTACGAGCAGTACTTC